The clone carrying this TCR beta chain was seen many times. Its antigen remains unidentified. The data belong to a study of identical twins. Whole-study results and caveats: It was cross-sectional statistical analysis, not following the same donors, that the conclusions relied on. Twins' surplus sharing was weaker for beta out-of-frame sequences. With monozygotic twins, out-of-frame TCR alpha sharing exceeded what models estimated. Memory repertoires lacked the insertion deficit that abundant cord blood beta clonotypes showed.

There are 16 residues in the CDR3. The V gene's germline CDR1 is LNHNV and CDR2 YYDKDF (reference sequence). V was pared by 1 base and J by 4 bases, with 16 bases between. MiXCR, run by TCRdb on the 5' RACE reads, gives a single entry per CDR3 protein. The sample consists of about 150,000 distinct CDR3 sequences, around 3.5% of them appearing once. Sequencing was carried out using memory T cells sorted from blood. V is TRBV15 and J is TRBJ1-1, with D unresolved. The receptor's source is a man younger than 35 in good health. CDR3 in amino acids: CATSRGGRSMFTEAFF. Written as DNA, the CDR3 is TGTGCCACCAGCAGAGGCGGCAGGTCGATGTTCACTGAAGCTTTCTTT.